The T cell receptor beta chain described here comes from a study of response to subunit inactivated influenza vaccine. Whole-study results and caveats: With each seasonal influenza vaccination, the authors suggested, few new T cells are recruited.

Using its own MiXCR run on the RT-PCR reads, TCRdb lists one record per CDR3 protein. The sample lists hundreds of thousands of distinct CDR3 sequences, less than 10% occurring once. Details on this clonotype: What it recognizes is unknown. Lacking the conserved final phenylalanine or tryptophan, this CDR3 likely reflects a read error. The DNA is omitted, as the CDR3 cannot be located on it reliably, and the CDR3 follows TCRdb's listing.

The CDR3 is 14 amino acids long, termini counted. The specimen comprised PBMCs from blood, sampled less than 30 months after vaccination. The clonotype was recovered from a man between 50 and 70 years old who received an inactivated influenza vaccine. The genes are TRBV12-3 or TRBV12-4 and TRBJ2-3; the table names TRBD1, a call not compared with the DNA. The CDR3 spells CASSLGGAPGPNWV.